A single sample is the source of the 7 T cell receptor beta chains below, sequenced in a study of graft-versus-host responses after intestinal transplantation. Produced via immunoSEQ multiplex PCR; TCRdb's table is partial and in-frame only. The sample contains about 22,000 clones, approximately 40% of which appear only once. Co-plating was performed using roughly 200,000 CFSE-labeled responder cells and roughly 200,000 irradiated, violet-dye-labeled stimulator cells. The sample was alloreactive CD8+ T cells from a mixed lymphocyte reaction culture, taken before intestinal transplant. The subset: CFSE-low proliferating T cells sorted from roughly 6-day pre-transplant mixed lymphocyte reaction (GvH or HvG direction). These receptors were obtained from a human patient who received an intestinal transplant.

This clone was counted between two and nine times. Sequence at one end of the junction differs from germline and may be a read error. The chain uses TRBV7-7 and TRBJ2-5; 7 nucleotides line up with TRBD2. Germline V gene data show CDR1 as SSHAT and CDR2 as FNYEAQ (reference sequence). This CDR3 has 15 residues. The CDR3 DNA sequence: TGTGCTAGCAGTTCCGGACTAGTGGGCCAAGAGACCCAGTACTTC. It encodes CASSSGLVGQETQYF.

The rearrangement uses TRBV5-5 and TRBJ2-7; tentatively, D is TRBD2 (5 bases). V lost 4 bases, J lost 2 bases, and 16 bases lay in between. The CDR3 consists of 15 residues. Germline CDR1 is SGHKS and CDR2 is YYEKEE (reference sequence). For the CDR3, the DNA is TGTGCCAGCAGCCGGAGGACGGCGGAAACCTACGAGCAGTACTTC. It is translated as CASSRRTAETYEQYF.

V usage is TRBV5-1 and J usage is TRBJ1-2, with 7 bases aligning to TRBD1. Germline CDR1 and CDR2: SGHRS and YFSETQ. Trimming at V came to 0 bases and at J to 5 bases, leaving 4 bases not matched to a gene. This CDR3 spans 14 amino acids. For the CDR3, the DNA is TGCGCCAGCAGCTTGGGTGGACAGGCTTATGGCTACACCTTC. Residues: CASSLGGQAYGYTF.

Only a few counts were recorded for this clone. The chain recombines TRBV2 with TRBJ1-4, with D maybe TRBD1 (6 bases). V lost 4 bases and J lost 0, with 18 bases in between. CDR1 and CDR2 from the germline V gene are SNHLY and FYNNEI. The CDR3 has 18 residues. CDR3 DNA: TGTGCCAGCAGTGGACTGTGGGGGCCACCAACAACTAATGAAAAACTGTTTTTT. Its protein product is CASSGLWGPPTTNEKLFF.

This chain joins TRBV19 and TRBJ2-3, with D unresolved. Germline loops: CDR1 LNHDA, CDR2 SQIVND (reference sequence). This CDR3 contains 11 residues. V was trimmed by 6 bases and J by 6 bases, leaving 7 bases between them. CDR3 in DNA: TGTGCCAGTAGGTGGGCGGATACGCAGTATTTT. Translating it yields CASRWADTQYF.

The J gene is TRBJ2-2, the V gene TRBV4-1; D unclear. Trimming took off 1 base at V and 3 bases at J, with 18 bases between the two ends. This CDR3 comprises 18 residues. Germline V gene sequence: CDR1 MGHRA, CDR2 YSYEKL. The DNA of the CDR3 is TGCGCCAGCAGCCAAGTGGGTGGGGATTTTTCATACACCGGGGAGCTGTTTTTT. Encoded protein: CASSQVGGDFSYTGELFF.

The chain is built from TRBV6-1 and TRBJ2-5, with D perhaps given as TRBD1 or TRBD2 (5 bases each). The germline V gene has CDR1 MNHNS and CDR2 SASEGT. This CDR3 comprises 14 residues. V was shortened by 6 bases and J by 7 bases, with 18 bases between the two germline ends. CDR3 region: CASSPGTAMGTQYF. DNA for the CDR3: TGTGCCAGCAGCCCTGGGACCGCCATGGGGACCCAGTACTTC.